One sample yielded the 3 T cell receptor beta chains listed below, sequenced in a study of beta chain features in type 1 diabetes (dated by TCRdb to 2017 to 2018). The investigation overall reported the following: In all four CD4+ subsets, TCRB CDR3 length was moderately but significantly shorter in type 1 diabetes patients.

Libraries were made using the immunoSEQ multiplex PCR assay. The entire amount of isolated RNA was reverse transcribed using the High Capacity cDNA Reverse Transcription Kit, so the sequenced TCRB transcripts were expressed ones. TCRdb obtained this table from immuneACCESS and retained in-frame rearrangements with V and J assigned. These tables miss some clones; where compared with another copy, unresolved V genes account for less than half of the shortfall, and the remainder is unexplained. The sample yields around 250,000 clones; about 14% were counted once. The leading ten clones occupy just under 0.02% of the sample. The antigens for these receptors are not known. Material for sequencing was naive CD4+ T cells from blood. Taken with the paper, the label for cell subset or site translates to: true naive CD4+ T cells. The receptors stem from a man in his thirties or forties with type 1 diabetes.

The chain combines TRBV30 with TRBJ1-2; 10 positions agree with TRBD1. This CDR3 spans 12 amino acids. Trimming at V came to 5 bases and at J to 7 bases, leaving 4 bases not matched to a gene. CDR1 and CDR2 (germline): GTSNPN, SVGIG (reference sequence). For the CDR3, the DNA is TGTGCCTGGGACAGGGGGCTTGGTGGCTACACCTTC. Its translation is CAWDRGLGGYTF.

The CDR3 sequence: CASSLMDRKPYF. CDR3 nucleotide sequence: TGTGCCAGCAGCCTCATGGACAGGAAGCCGTACTTC. V usage is TRBV5-6 and J usage is TRBJ2-7; 7 nucleotides line up with TRBD1. Germline assignment: CDR1 SGHDT and CDR2 YYEEEE. V was clipped by 4 bases and J by 12 bases; unmatched bases: 10. The CDR3 is made up of 12 amino acids.

This clone appeared a few times. V usage is TRBV9 and J usage is TRBJ2-5, with 7 bases matching TRBD2. The length of the CDR3 is 14 residues. Germline-derived CDR1 and CDR2 are SGDLS and YYNGEE. Losses at the gene ends were 3 bases for V and 1 base for J; bases not matched to a gene: 3. CDR3 coding DNA: TGTGCCAGCAGCGCGGGAGGCCTCCAAGAGACCCAGTACTTC. This sequence encodes CASSAGGLQETQYF.